The present T cell receptor (beta chain) was sequenced within a study of technical replicates of blood from several donors. Assay used: immunoSEQ multiplex PCR; TCRdb lists only in-frame clones, some missing. The sample has approximately 75,000 clones, roughly 95% seen once; the top ten hold about 0.37%. Trimming took 4 bases from V and 3 from J, leaving 13 bases between them. The germline gives CDR1 MDHEN, CDR2 SYDVKM. The CDR3 loop spans 14 amino acids. This clone came up once. The rearrangement uses TRBV28 and TRBJ2-7; D uncertain. This receptor was identified in a human donor in good health. Sequencing input: T cells isolated from PBMCs. CDR3 region: CASSYHQEVYEQYF. DNA for the CDR3: TGTGCCAGCAGTTACCACCAAGAGGTCTACGAGCAGTACTTC. Supplemented by reference TRBV28 and TRBJ2-7, the full variable domain reads DVKVTQSSRYLVKRTGEKVFLECVQDMDHENMFWYRQDPGLGLRLIYFSYDVKMKEKGDIPEGYSVSREKKERFSLILESASTNQTSMYLCASSYHQEVYEQYFGPGTRLTVT.